This section outlines one TCR beta chain sequence together with its context. Per the original methods: From reference gene primer amplification, estimates of nucleated cell counts were derived. Data came from immunoSEQ multiplex PCR; TCRdb stores just in-frame clones and leaves some out. The V and J calls and the clone size are those of that table, but D and trimming were determined from the DNA. The sample includes about 110,000 clones, just over 85% of them seen just once. This entry comes from a study of blood T cell repertoires in COVID-19. Across the whole study: The origin of the acute and convalescent COVID-19 samples was the United States, Italy and Spain. PBMCs, B-cell-depleted T cells, or T cells provided the cDNA or gDNA that made up the material.

Deletions cut 6 bases from V and 4 bases from J, with 13 bases between. Germline CDR1 reads SNHLY; CDR2 reads FYNNEI. The CDR3 runs to 14 residues. This TCR was recovered from a human donor in a cohort sampled during active COVID-19. Sequenced: peripheral blood. This rearrangement joins TRBV2 to TRBJ2-1; unclear D gene. The CDR3 sequence: CASSAVERYNEQFF. In nucleotides, the CDR3 is TGTGCCAGCAGCGCCGTAGAGAGATACAATGAGCAGTTCTTC.